This TCR beta chain was identified in a study of cytomegalovirus exposure and HLA in healthy donors. Remarks on this clone: No antigen is known for it.

The CDR3 runs to 15 residues. CDR1 is MRHNA, CDR2 SNTAGT, per germline. Between the trimmed V and J ends, which lost 6 bases and 0 bases, there was a span of 14 bases. Primers for the PCR totalled 60 Vbeta and 13 Jbeta. Here immunoSEQ multiplex PCR was the method, and the copy in TCRdb shows in-frame clones only, minus some. The sample lists approximately 190,000 clones, roughly four fifths occurring once. Findings and limits, study-wide: Presence/absence analyses assumed roughly uniform sequencing depth across donors. Most CMV-associated TCR beta chains were later found to appear HLA-restricted.

The material sequenced was PBMCs. The source of this sequence is a man aged 35 to 55 in good health and CMV-seropositive. V and J are TRBV6-4 and TRBJ2-5; the D gene is possibly TRBD1 (5 bases). In DNA form, the CDR3 reads TGTGCCAGCAGCGAAGATAACAGGTACCAAGAGACCCAGTACTTC. It codes for CASSEDNRYQETQYF.